A single sample gave rise to the 27 T cell receptor beta chains below, sequenced in a study of post-analysis software for immune sequencing data. Points from the study as a whole: TRBV segments more frequent in patients than in controls numbered five and included TRBV5-6, TRBV5-1 and TRBV20-1.

Their antigens are not known. TCR beta libraries were prepared from cDNA with unique molecular identifiers. TCRdb ran MiXCR on the PCR reads and lists one entry per CDR3 protein. Of a few hundred thousand distinct CDR3 sequences in the sample, 35% to 40% were seen once. Material for sequencing was blood. The source of these receptors is a girl between 5 and 17 years old with multiple sclerosis.

The chain carries TRBV9 and TRBJ1-1; 11 bases align to TRBD1. With V trimmed by 4 bases and J by 11 bases, 7 bases remained unmatched. Germline V gene lookup returns CDR1 SGDLS and CDR2 YYNGEE. The CDR3 contains 13 residues. The CDR3: CASSPGQGVGAFF. The CDR3 nucleotides are TGTGCCAGCAGCCCGGGACAGGGGGTTGGCGCTTTCTTT.

This clonotype was found a few times. This may arise from a read error, as a much more abundant clone is one base away. The chain uses TRBV25-1 and TRBJ1-2, with D unresolved. Germline loops: CDR1 MGHDK, CDR2 SYGVNS. The CDR3 runs to 13 residues. The CDR3 reads CASREWSQGGYTF. The CDR3 coding sequence is TGTGCCAGCAGGGAATGGTCGCAAGGGGGCTACACCTTC.

This clonotype has a handful of counts. The genes are TRBV5-5 and TRBJ1-1; D is perhaps TRBD1 (5 bases). CDR3 length: 14 residues. Germline loops: CDR1 SGHKS, CDR2 YYEKEE (reference sequence). Trimming removed 0 bases from V and 5 bases from J, with 11 bases in between. The CDR3: CASSLVAGYTEAFF. CDR3 sequence (DNA): TGTGCCAGCAGCTTGGTGGCAGGGTATACTGAAGCTTTCTTT.

Only a few counts were recorded for this clonotype. This chain connects TRBV7-9 to TRBJ2-2; TRBD2 agrees at 8 bases. The CDR3 totals 15 residues. Per the germline V gene, CDR1 is SEHNR and CDR2 is FQNEAQ (reference sequence). J was trimmed by 6 bases and V by 5 bases; bases with no gene match: 8. The CDR3 is CASSLSGGLAGELFF. Written as DNA, the CDR3 is TGTGCCAGCAGCCTGAGCGGGGGCCTCGCCGGGGAGCTGTTTTTT.

The V gene is TRBV6-6, the J gene TRBJ1-5, with 9 positions matching TRBD1. The V segment lost 8 bases and the J segment 5 bases; nucleotides outside the gene matches: 13. Germline V lookup: CDR1 MNHNY, CDR2 SVGAGI (reference sequence). The CDR3 is 16 residues long. CDR3 residues: CASGSTDRGNYQPQHF. DNA of the CDR3: TGTGCCAGCGGTTCCACGGACAGGGGCAACTATCAGCCCCAGCATTTT.

This chain connects TRBV3-1 to TRBJ2-2; D remains ambiguous. The CDR3 sequence is 14 residues long. V was clipped by 3 bases and J by 1 base, with 6 bases between them. In germline, CDR1 is LGHDT, CDR2 YNNKEL (reference sequence). CDR3 in DNA: TGTGCCAGCAGCCAGTCCCAGAACACCGGGGAGCTGTTTTTT. This translates into CASSQSQNTGELFF.

V is TRBV25-1 and J is TRBJ2-1; 8 bases align to TRBD2. The DNA end is a closer match to TRBJ2-7, so the J assignment may be wrong. Germline V CDR1 and CDR2: MGHDK, SYGVNS. The CDR3 length is 13 residues. The CDR3 protein is CASSDRGGWEQYF. The CDR3 bases are TGTGCCAGCAGTGATCGGGGGGGTTGGGAGCAGTACTTC.

This rearrangement joins TRBV5-1 to TRBJ2-3; maybe TRBD2 (7 bases). Trimming removed 7 bases from V and 3 bases from J, with 30 bases in between. Germline-derived CDR1 and CDR2 are SGHRS and YFSETQ. This CDR3 is built from 19 residues. The CDR3 bases are TGCGCCAGCCGAATCAGGGGAGGGCTAGCGGCCTTGGGGACAGATACGCAGTATTTT. It encodes CASRIRGGLAALGTDTQYF. Full variable domain (remainder filled in from reference TRBV5-1 and TRBJ2-3): KAGVTQTPRYLIKTRGQQVTLSCSPISGHRSVSWYQQTPGQGLQFLFEYFSETQRNKGNFPGRFSGRQFSNSRSEMNVSTLELGDSALYLCASRIRGGLAALGTDTQYFGPGTRLTVL.

This clonotype was recorded a few times. A much larger clone sits a single nucleotide away, making a read error possible. V gene TRBV6-5 combines with J gene TRBJ2-1; possible D gene TRBD1, 6 bases. The J call could be wrong; TRBJ2-7 is a better fit for the DNA end. Germline V CDR1 and CDR2: MNHEY, SVGAGI. The CDR3 spans 15 residues. The CDR3 DNA follows: TGTGCCAGCACCCCCGACAGGTGGTCCTACAATGAGCAGTACTTC. It codes for CASTPDRWSYNEQYF.

J is TRBJ1-2 and V is TRBV7-9, with 7 bases identical to TRBD1. V lost 5 bases, J lost 5 bases, and 14 bases stayed unmatched. The germline CDR1 and CDR2 sequences are SEHNR and FQNEAQ (reference sequence). This CDR3 spans 16 amino acids. The chain's CDR3 is CASSASTGDLIYGYTF. The CDR3 coding sequence is TGTGCCAGCAGCGCCTCCACAGGGGACCTGATTTATGGCTACACCTTC.

With regard to this clonotype: This may stem from a read error, because a much larger clone lies one nucleotide away. The V gene is TRBV3-1, the J gene TRBJ1-1, with TRBD1 identical over 8 bases. The CDR3 consists of 15 residues. CDR1 is LGHDT and CDR2 is YNNKEL in the germline V gene (reference sequence). V lost 1 base, J lost 7 bases, and 8 bases stayed unmatched. This CDR3 reads CASSQGGRTGHEAFF. The CDR3 DNA follows: TGTGCCAGCAGCCAAGGTGGTAGGACAGGGCATGAAGCTTTCTTT. Combining the CDR3 with reference TRBV3-1 and TRBJ1-1 gives the whole variable domain DTAVSQTPKYLVTQMGNDKSIKCEQNLGHDTMYWYKQDSKKFLKIMFSYNNKELIINETVPNRFSPKSPDKAHLNLHINSLELGDSAVYFCASSQGGRTGHEAFFGQGTRLTVV.

The chain links TRBV24-1 to TRBJ2-1; TRBD2 agrees at 13 bases. Germline loops: CDR1 KGHDR, CDR2 SFDVKD. Germline trimming cut 4 bases from V and 2 bases from J; bases unmatched to any gene: 10. The CDR3 is made up of 19 amino acids. The CDR3 DNA reads as TGTGCCACCAGTGAATCCGGGACTAGCGGGACTACCCCCTACAATGAGCAGTTCTTC. Its protein is CATSESGTSGTTPYNEQFF.

This clonotype was detected many times. The chain recombines TRBV29-1 with TRBJ2-1, with D perhaps being TRBD1 or TRBD2 (5 bases each). This CDR3 has 14 residues. Looked up from germline, CDR1 is SQVTM and CDR2 is ANQGSEA. V was clipped by 5 bases and J by 0 bases, with 11 bases between them. CDR3 DNA sequence: TGCAGCGTTCCGTGGGGGAGCTCCTACAATGAGCAGTTCTTC. Its translation is CSVPWGSSYNEQFF.

This clonotype was counted between two and nine times. V is TRBV7-2 and J is TRBJ1-2; tentative D call: TRBD1 (5 bases). Per the germline V gene, CDR1 is SGHTA and CDR2 is FQGNSA. Between the trimmed V and J ends, which lost 1 base and 4 bases, there was a span of 16 bases. The CDR3 is made up of 16 amino acids. This CDR3 is CASSLGPGPSGYGYTF. Written as DNA, the CDR3 is TGTGCCAGCAGCTTAGGGCCGGGGCCCTCGGGCTATGGCTACACCTTC.

A word on this clonotype: A single base separates this from a much larger clone, so it may be a read error. This chain joins TRBV20-1 and TRBJ2-3; D possibly uses TRBD1 or TRBD2 (6 bases each). CDR3 length: 14 residues. Germline CDR1 is DFQATT and CDR2 is SNEGSKA (reference sequence). CDR3 sequence (DNA): TGCAGTGCCACGGAGGGCAGGGGAGCCGATACGCGGTATTTT. Translation gives CSATEGRGADTRYF.

A note on this clonotype: The junction and the germline gene differ at one end; a read error may be behind it. This chain joins TRBV7-9 and TRBJ2-2; no firm D call. CDR1 is SEHNR and CDR2 is FQNEAQ in the germline V gene (reference sequence). This CDR3 comprises 11 residues. The CDR3 loop is CSSSFHGELFF. The CDR3 bases are TGTTCCAGCAGCTTTCACGGGGAGCTGTTTTTT.

This clonotype appeared a few times. This chain connects TRBV5-1 to TRBJ1-2; the match to TRBD1 covers 9 bases. This CDR3 has 14 residues. Trimming took 0 bases from V and 5 from J; bases not matched to a gene: 2. Germline V lookup: CDR1 SGHRS, CDR2 YFSETQ. In nucleotides, the CDR3 is TGCGCCAGCAGCTTGGGGACAGGGGAGTATGGCTACACCTTC. Protein sequence: CASSLGTGEYGYTF.

This clonotype was observed a few times. The chain uses TRBV5-6 and TRBJ1-5; 9 nucleotides align to TRBD1. Germline V gene lookup returns CDR1 SGHDT and CDR2 YYEEEE. The CDR3 covers 18 residues. The V and J ends lost 4 bases and 0 bases, in that order; junction bases with no gene match: 11. The CDR3 DNA reads TGTGCCAGCAGCCGCCGGGACAGGGATTTTTATAGCAATCAGCCCCAGCATTTT. Amino acid sequence: CASSRRDRDFYSNQPQHF.

On this clonotype: The junction and the germline gene differ at one end; a read error may be behind it. The rearrangement joins TRBV2 to TRBJ2-2, with D perhaps matching TRBD2 (5 bases). The CDR3 runs to 17 residues. Germline lookup yields CDR1 SNHLY and CDR2 FYNNEI. The CDR3 DNA follows: TGTGCCAGCAGTGAAATCGGAGCGGTATTGAACACCGGGGAGCGGTTTTTT. Translating gives CASSEIGAVLNTGERFF.

On this clonotype: A much more abundant neighbour one base away suggests this may be a read error. The chain combines TRBV7-3 with TRBJ2-3, with D possibly called TRBD1 or TRBD2 (5 bases each). This CDR3 is built from 13 residues. From germline, CDR1 is SGHTA and CDR2 FQGTGA. CDR3 in amino acids: CATSSGARDTQYF. In DNA form, the CDR3 reads TGTGCCACCAGCTCCGGGGCAAGGGATACGCAGTATTTT.

In this sample, this clonotype turned up once. This rearrangement joins TRBV5-5 to TRBJ1-2; TRBD1 might be the D (5 bases). Per the germline V gene, CDR1 is SGHKS and CDR2 is YYEKEE (reference sequence). The ends were cut back, 0 bases at V and 7 bases at J, with 13 bases in the middle. The CDR3 is made up of 14 amino acids. CDR3 bases: TGTGCCAGCAGCTTGGACCCCCATAGGGGTGGCTACACCTTC. It codes for CASSLDPHRGGYTF.

There are a few counts of this clonotype. V gene TRBV5-5 combines with J gene TRBJ1-5; D might be TRBD1 (5 bases). V shed 1 base and J shed 4 bases, with 21 bases lying between them. CDR1 is SGHKS and CDR2 is YYEKEE in the germline V gene (reference sequence). There are 18 residues in the CDR3. The CDR3 protein is CASSLSQGWGVNNQPQHF. The CDR3, as DNA: TGTGCCAGCAGCTTGTCCCAGGGCTGGGGTGTTAATAATCAGCCCCAGCATTTT.

V gene TRBV29-1 combines with J gene TRBJ2-1; D is ambiguous. Trimming removed 1 base at V and 4 bases at J, with 5 bases between. The CDR3 has 12 residues. Germline CDR1 reads SQVTM; CDR2 reads ANQGSEA. CDR3 sequence reads: CSVEADYNEQFF. The CDR3 nucleotides are TGCAGCGTTGAAGCTGATTACAATGAGCAGTTCTTC.

This clonotype has more than one count but fewer than ten. This chain links TRBV4-1 with TRBJ1-1; D gene ambiguous. This CDR3 has 13 residues. Germline loops: CDR1 MGHRA, CDR2 YSYEKL. V lost 1 base to trimming and J lost 1 base, with 4 bases between them. The CDR3 here is CASSQAPNTEAFF. The CDR3 DNA reads as TGCGCCAGCAGCCAAGCCCCGAACACTGAAGCTTTCTTT.

This clonotype was observed a handful of times. CDR3 sequence: CASKLGEGVGELFF. The CDR3 DNA follows: TGTGCCAGCAAACTTGGGGAGGGGGTCGGGGAGCTGTTTTTT. The V call is TRBV12-3 or TRBV12-4, the J call TRBJ2-2; possible D gene TRBD2, 7 bases. This CDR3 comprises 14 residues. V lost 7 bases and J lost 7, with 16 bases in between.

This clonotype was observed a single time. A much larger clone sits a single nucleotide away, making a read error possible. This chain uses TRBV28 with TRBJ2-1; TRBD1 matches 8 bases. The end of the DNA aligns better with TRBJ2-7, so the J call may be wrong. CDR1 is MDHEN, CDR2 SYDVKM, per germline. The CDR3 extends over 15 amino acids. For the CDR3, the DNA is TGTGCCACGGGCCGGACAGGGAGCTCCTACAATGAGCAGTACTTC. This codes for CATGRTGSSYNEQYF.

The sample holds a few counts of this clonotype. V is TRBV6-5 and J is TRBJ1-1, with D perhaps matching TRBD1 (6 bases). CDR1 is MNHEY and CDR2 is SVGAGI in the germline V gene. The CDR3 is 13 residues long. V lost 5 bases, J lost 5 bases, and 12 bases lay in between. The CDR3 DNA is TGTGCCAGCAGTACAGGGATACAGACTGAAGCTTTCTTT. It specifies CASSTGIQTEAFF.